This T cell receptor (beta chain) was identified during a study of graft-versus-host responses after intestinal transplantation. Here immunoSEQ multiplex PCR was the method, and the copy in TCRdb shows in-frame clones only, minus some. The sample carries about 22,000 clones, roughly two fifths recorded once. The authors seeded 200,000 CFSE-labeled responder cells together with 200,000 irradiated stimulator cells tagged with violet dye. This clone was counted only a few times. This CDR3 is built from 15 residues. Germline V gene sequence: CDR1 SGDLS, CDR2 YYNGEE. Between the trimmed V and J ends, which lost 3 bases and 0 bases, there was a span of 10 bases.

The chain uses TRBV9 and TRBJ2-1; tentative D call: TRBD2 (5 bases). The receptor's source is a human patient who received an intestinal transplant. The source was alloreactive CD8+ T cells from a mixed lymphocyte reaction culture, collected before intestinal transplant. Subset: CFSE-low proliferating T cells sorted from roughly six-day pre-transplant mixed lymphocyte reaction (GvH or HvG direction). The CDR3 DNA reads as TGTGCCAGCAGCGAAGGAGGACTCTCCTACAATGAGCAGTTCTTC. As protein: CASSEGGLSYNEQFF.